This T cell receptor beta chain was recorded in a study of shared clonotypes between healthy human individuals. Study-wide context: The plates for each donor numbered three CD4 naive, three CD4 memory, two CD8 naive and one CD8 memory.

Study-wide results and limits: Sorted-subset sequencing, rarefaction showed, was incomplete despite large depth.

CD45RO negativity and positive selection for CCR7 defined naive CD8 cells, a population that excluded terminally differentiated effector memory CD45RA+ cells. As to this clone: The target antigen is unknown.

The CDR3 totals 14 residues. CDR1 is SQVTM, CDR2 ANQGSEA, per germline. The trim removed 2 bases at V and 9 bases at J, leaving 9 bases unmatched. Assay execution took place at the deep level. Each replicate PCR on the sorted subsets used approximately 200 ng DNA (around 30,000 T cell genomes). This table comes from immunoSEQ multiplex PCR, and its TCRdb copy is limited to in-frame clones, with some not included. The top ten clones hold about 0.11% of a sample with around 560,000 clones, roughly 95% of them seen once. Sequenced sample: naive CD8+ T cells sorted from blood. This sequence joins TRBV29-1 and TRBJ2-1; TRBD1 matches at 8 bases. The origin of this receptor is a woman aged 30 to 39 in good health. The chain's CDR3 is CSVERTGFRIEQFF. The CDR3 DNA reads as TGCAGCGTTGAAAGGACAGGGTTTCGGATTGAGCAGTTCTTC.